This paragraph reports one TCR beta chain. Its target is unknown. The CDR3 spans 16 residues. CDR1 is SGDLS and CDR2 is YYNGEE in the germline V gene. V was cut by 0 bases and J by 8 bases, with 17 bases left in between. The data belong to a study of shared clonotypes between healthy human individuals. Looking at the study overall: Participating donors consisted of a couple of women and a few men aged 18 to 49.

Findings of the study overall: The study generally estimated greater richness for naive than memory subsets. Among donors, the sharing of clonotypes was expected to be influenced by sequencing depth.

TCRdb keeps only in-frame clones here, not all; method: immunoSEQ multiplex PCR. This repertoire shows 800,000 to 1,200,000 clones, around 82% found once; its top ten account for 0.5% to 0.6%. The rearrangement joins TRBV9 to TRBJ1-4, with D perhaps TRBD1 (5 bases). This TCR derives from a man aged 18 to 29 in good health. Some clones in this sample may be carry-over from other donors' samples. Sequencing was performed on memory CD4+ T cells from PBMCs. This sample's subset: CD45RA-negative fraction. The CDR3 coding sequence is TGTGCCAGCAGCGTAGCTTATGGGACTGGAGGAGAAAAACTGTTTTTT. Amino acid sequence: CASSVAYGTGGEKLFF.